This passage covers 16 T cell receptor beta chains from one sample sequenced in a study of blood T cell repertoires in COVID-19. Libraries were prepared by immunoSEQ multiplex PCR; TCRdb keeps only in-frame clonotypes and omits some of them. The sample contains 200,000 to 250,000 clones, around 82% of which appear only once. The sample consisted of peripheral blood. These receptors all come from a woman in her 70s with acute or convalescent COVID-19.

This clone appeared a single time. This may arise from a read error, as a much more abundant clone is one base away. This chain links TRBV6-5 with TRBJ2-2; TRBD1 matches 7 bases. With 7 bases clipped from V and 1 base from J, the junction kept 3 bases outside the gene matches. Germline lookup yields CDR1 MNHEY and CDR2 SVGAGI. The CDR3 extends over 14 amino acids. The CDR3 nucleotides read TGTGCCAGCACTTGGACAGGGAACACCGGGGAGCTGTTTTTT. Residues: CASTWTGNTGELFF.

The V and J genes are TRBV9 and TRBJ1-2; TRBD1 aligns across 8 bases. The CDR3 is 16 amino acids. V was clipped by 0 bases and J by 6 bases; unmatched bases: 10. Per germline, CDR1 SGDLS and CDR2 YYNGEE. CDR3 sequence (DNA): TGTGCCAGCAGCGTAGGCGGTGTGGCAGGGGGCGATGGCTACACCTTC. Translating gives CASSVGGVAGGDGYTF.

The table lists this clone with a few counts. The chain uses TRBV21-1 and TRBJ2-7; the table names TRBD2, a call not compared with the DNA. TRBV21-1 is shown as a pseudogene. This CDR3 region has 16 residues. The CDR3 DNA reads as TGTGCCAGCAGCAAAACGGGACTAGCGGTTACCTACGAGCAGTACTTC. Protein sequence: CASSKTGLAVTYEQYF.

The table lists this clone with a count of one. The chain has TRBV7-8 and TRBJ1-2; D call uncertain. The length of the CDR3 is 11 residues. V shed 5 bases and J shed 8 bases, with 9 bases lying between them. The V gene's germline CDR1 is SGHVS and CDR2 FQNEAQ. CDR3 sequence: CASSPLRGYTF. The CDR3 DNA reads as TGTGCCAGCAGCCCCCTTAGAGGCTACACCTTC.

The chain uses TRBV19 and TRBJ2-1; 10 nucleotides match TRBD1. This CDR3 region has 15 residues. V dropped 6 bases and J dropped 6; count of bases not matched to a gene: 8. Germline CDR1 LNHDA, CDR2 SQIVND (reference sequence). The CDR3 DNA is TGTGCCAGTAGCCCTCAGTGGACAGGGGGCAATGAGCAGTTCTTC. Protein product: CASSPQWTGGNEQFF.

This clone was seen a single time. This sequence joins TRBV11-2 and TRBJ2-5; TRBD2 is a possible D gene (6 bases). V was pared by 4 bases and J by 4 bases, with 22 bases between. The CDR3 covers 17 residues. Germline lookup yields CDR1 SGHAT and CDR2 FQNNGV. This chain's CDR3 is CASSSSPDPGGGETQYF. CDR3 nucleotides: TGTGCCAGCAGCTCCTCCCCCGACCCCGGGGGAGGAGAGACCCAGTACTTC.

This clone was counted only a few times. The chain is built from TRBV6-2 or TRBV6-3 and TRBJ1-2, with 9 bases aligning to TRBD1. Germline CDR1 reads MNHEY; CDR2 reads SVGEGT. The CDR3 extends over 16 amino acids. The V and J ends lost 4 bases and 1 base, in that order; junction bases with no gene match: 7. For the CDR3, the DNA is TGTGCCAGCAGTTCCGGGACAGGGTTATTTAACTATGGCTACACCTTC. This encodes CASSSGTGLFNYGYTF.

This chain joins TRBV7-6 and TRBJ2-5; TRBD1 matches 9 bases. The CDR3 totals 15 residues. V lost 5 bases and J lost 5; bases outside the gene matches: 9. The V gene's germline CDR1 is SGHVS and CDR2 FNYEAQ. The CDR3 sequence: CASSQSRDRVETQYF. The CDR3 nucleotides are TGTGCCAGCAGCCAGTCCCGGGACAGGGTGGAGACCCAGTACTTC.

The V gene is TRBV5-5, the J gene TRBJ2-2, with 11 bases fitting TRBD2. The V segment lost 2 bases and the J segment 4 bases; nucleotides outside the gene matches: 16. This CDR3 spans 20 amino acids. CDR1 and CDR2 (germline): SGHKS, YYEKEE (reference sequence). The CDR3 reads CASSLRPVISGGALTGELFF. The CDR3 DNA sequence: TGTGCCAGCAGCTTACGACCCGTCATTAGCGGGGGGGCCCTCACCGGGGAGCTGTTTTTT.

The J gene is TRBJ2-1, the V gene TRBV5-4; 9 bases line up with TRBD1. Germline assignment: CDR1 SGHNT and CDR2 YYREEE (reference sequence). The CDR3 runs 15 residues. V shed 10 bases, J shed 1 base, and the junction held 9 bases outside the gene matches. The CDR3 region has the DNA TGTGCCTGGGGGAGGGGACAGGGATCCTACAATGAGCAGTTCTTC. This sequence encodes CAWGRGQGSYNEQFF.

This clone was seen only once. The rearrangement links TRBV7-9 to TRBJ2-1, with TRBD1 identical over 8 bases. The CDR3 extends over 14 amino acids. Trimming cost V 6 bases and J 4 bases; bases outside gene matches: 5. The V gene's germline CDR1 is SEHNR and CDR2 FQNEAQ (reference sequence). The CDR3 DNA sequence: TGTGCCAGCAGAGTAGGACAGGGATACAATGAGCAGTTCTTC. This sequence encodes CASRVGQGYNEQFF.

This chain connects TRBV30 to TRBJ2-3; 10 bases agree with TRBD2. V lost 2 bases, J lost 2 bases, and 4 bases stayed unmatched. Germline assignment: CDR1 GTSNPN and CDR2 SVGIG (reference sequence). CDR3 length: 15 amino acids. The CDR3 nucleotides read TGTGCCTGGAGTCTAGCGGGGGCAACCACAGATACGCAGTATTTT. Residues: CAWSLAGATTDTQYF.

The V gene is TRBV6-5, the J gene TRBJ2-2; D gene uncertain. This CDR3 is 11 amino acids long. Deletions cut 11 bases from V and 2 bases from J, with 6 bases between. The germline V gene encodes CDR1 MNHEY and CDR2 SVGAGI. CDR3 nucleotide sequence: TGTGCCGGGCTAAACACCGGGGAGCTGTTTTTT. It codes for CAGLNTGELFF.

This chain connects TRBV4-1 to TRBJ2-5; D not certain. Trimming pared 0 bases from V and 4 bases from J, leaving 3 bases between. Per germline, CDR1 MGHRA and CDR2 YSYEKL. The CDR3 covers 12 residues. The CDR3 region has the DNA TGCGCCAGCAGCCAAGATCGAGAGACCCAGTACTTC. It codes for CASSQDRETQYF.

The chain has TRBV11-1 and TRBJ2-7; no clear D gene. This CDR3 has 12 amino acids. With 1 base removed from V and 6 bases from J, the gap between germline ends came to 7 bases. Germline CDR1 and CDR2: SGHAT and FQDESV (reference sequence). CDR3 bases: TGTGCCAGCAGCTTAGTTCCCCGCGAGCAGTACTTC. Its protein product is CASSLVPREQYF.

The genes are TRBV2 and TRBJ1-2; D uncertain. The CDR3 is 12 amino acids. The germline V and J ends were trimmed by 3 bases and 7 bases, with 9 bases remaining between them. Germline lookup yields CDR1 SNHLY and CDR2 FYNNEI. The CDR3 reads CASSERESGYTF. In DNA form, the CDR3 reads TGTGCCAGCAGTGAGAGGGAGTCTGGCTACACCTTC. Filled out from reference TRBV2 and TRBJ1-2, the complete variable domain reads EPEVTQTPSHQVTQMGQEVILRCVPISNHLYFYWYRQILGQKVEFLVSFYNNEISEKSEIFDDQFSVERPDGSNFTLKIRSTKLEDSAMYFCASSERESGYTFGSGTRLTVV.